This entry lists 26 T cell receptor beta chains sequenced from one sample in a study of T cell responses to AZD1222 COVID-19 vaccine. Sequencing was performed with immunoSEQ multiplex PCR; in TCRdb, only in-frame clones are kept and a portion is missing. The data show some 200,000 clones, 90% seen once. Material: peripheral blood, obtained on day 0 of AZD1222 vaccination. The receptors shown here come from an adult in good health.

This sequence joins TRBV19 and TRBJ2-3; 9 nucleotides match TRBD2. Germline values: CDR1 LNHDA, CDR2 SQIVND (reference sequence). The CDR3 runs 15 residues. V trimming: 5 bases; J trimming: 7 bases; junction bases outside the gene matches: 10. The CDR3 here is CASSASGTSSNTQYF. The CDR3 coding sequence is TGTGCCAGTAGTGCATCCGGGACTAGCAGTAATACGCAGTATTTT.

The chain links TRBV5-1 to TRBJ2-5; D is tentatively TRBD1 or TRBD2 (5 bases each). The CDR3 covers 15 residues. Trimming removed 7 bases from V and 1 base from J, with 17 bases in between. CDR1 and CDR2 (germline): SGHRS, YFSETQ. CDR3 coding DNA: TGCGCCAGCCAAACAATGTGGGGGACCCAAGAGACCCAGTACTTC. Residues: CASQTMWGTQETQYF. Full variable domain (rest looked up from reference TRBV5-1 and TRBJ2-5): KAGVTQTPRYLIKTRGQQVTLSCSPISGHRSVSWYQQTPGQGLQFLFEYFSETQRNKGNFPGRFSGRQFSNSRSEMNVSTLELGDSALYLCASQTMWGTQETQYFGPGTRLLVL.

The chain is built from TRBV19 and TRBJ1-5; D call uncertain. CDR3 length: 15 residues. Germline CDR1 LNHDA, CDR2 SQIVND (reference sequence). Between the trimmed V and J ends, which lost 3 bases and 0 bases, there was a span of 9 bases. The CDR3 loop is CASSITDGSNQPQHF. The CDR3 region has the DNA TGTGCCAGTAGTATCACCGACGGTAGCAATCAGCCCCAGCATTTT.

CDR3 DNA: TGCGCCAGCAGCTTGGGATGGACTAGCGGGAACACAGATACGCAGTATTTT. It codes for CASSLGWTSGNTDTQYF. The rearrangement links TRBV5-1 to TRBJ2-3; TRBD2 matches 12 bases. This CDR3 spans 17 amino acids. V was clipped by 0 bases and J by 2 bases; unmatched bases: 4. CDR1 and CDR2 from the germline V gene are SGHRS and YFSETQ.

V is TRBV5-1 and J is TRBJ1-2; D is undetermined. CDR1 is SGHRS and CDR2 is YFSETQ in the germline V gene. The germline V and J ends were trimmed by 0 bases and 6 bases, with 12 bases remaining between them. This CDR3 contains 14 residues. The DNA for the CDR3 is TGCGCCAGCAGCTTGGGGACCAACCGGGATGGCTACACCTTC. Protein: CASSLGTNRDGYTF.

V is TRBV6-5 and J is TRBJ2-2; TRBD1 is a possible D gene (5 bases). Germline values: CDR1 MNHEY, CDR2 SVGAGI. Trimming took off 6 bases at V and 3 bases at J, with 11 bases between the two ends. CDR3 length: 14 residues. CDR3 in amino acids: CASRKDRYTGELFF. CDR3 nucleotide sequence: TGTGCCAGCAGAAAAGACAGATACACCGGGGAGCTGTTTTTT.

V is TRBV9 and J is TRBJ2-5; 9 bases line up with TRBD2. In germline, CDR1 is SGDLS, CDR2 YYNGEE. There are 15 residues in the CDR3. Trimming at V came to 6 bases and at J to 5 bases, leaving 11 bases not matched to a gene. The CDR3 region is CASTSTGLAMETQYF. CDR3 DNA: TGTGCCAGCACCAGTACGGGACTAGCTATGGAGACCCAGTACTTC. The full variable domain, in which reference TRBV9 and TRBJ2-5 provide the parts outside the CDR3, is DSGVTQTPKHLITATGQRVTLRCSPRSGDLSVYWYQQSLDQGLQFLIQYYNGEERAKGNILERFSAQQFPDLHSELNLSSLELGDSALYFCASTSTGLAMETQYFGPGTRLLVL.

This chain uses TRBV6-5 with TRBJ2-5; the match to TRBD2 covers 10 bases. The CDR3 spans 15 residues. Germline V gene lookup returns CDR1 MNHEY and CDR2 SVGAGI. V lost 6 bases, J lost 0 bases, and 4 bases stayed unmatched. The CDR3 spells CASRPGLANQETQYF. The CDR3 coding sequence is TGTGCCAGCAGACCGGGACTAGCGAACCAAGAGACCCAGTACTTC.

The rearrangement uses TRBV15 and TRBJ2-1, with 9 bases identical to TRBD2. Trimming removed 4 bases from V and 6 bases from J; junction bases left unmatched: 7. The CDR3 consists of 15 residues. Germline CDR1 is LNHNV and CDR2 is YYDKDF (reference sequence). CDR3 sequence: CATSTERGVLNEQFF. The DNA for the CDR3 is TGTGCCACCAGCACGGAGCGGGGGGTACTCAATGAGCAGTTCTTC.

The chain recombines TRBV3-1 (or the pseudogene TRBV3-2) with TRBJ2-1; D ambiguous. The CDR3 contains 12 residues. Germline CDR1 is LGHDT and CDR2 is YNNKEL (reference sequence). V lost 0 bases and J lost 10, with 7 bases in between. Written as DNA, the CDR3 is TGTGCCAGCAGCCAAGATGTACGAGAGCAGTTCTTC. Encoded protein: CASSQDVREQFF.

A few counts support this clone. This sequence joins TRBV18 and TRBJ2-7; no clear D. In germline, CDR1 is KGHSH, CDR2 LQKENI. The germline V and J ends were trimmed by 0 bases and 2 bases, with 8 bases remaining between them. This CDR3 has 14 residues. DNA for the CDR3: TGTGCCAGCTCACCACCGGGCCAGCCCTACGAGCAGTACTTC. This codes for CASSPPGQPYEQYF.

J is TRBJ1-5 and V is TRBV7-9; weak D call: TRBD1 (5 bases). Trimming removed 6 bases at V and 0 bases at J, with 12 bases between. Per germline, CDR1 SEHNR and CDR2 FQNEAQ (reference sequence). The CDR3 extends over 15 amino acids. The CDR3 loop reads CASSDSFVSNQPQHF. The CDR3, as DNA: TGTGCCAGCAGTGACAGCTTCGTTAGCAATCAGCCCCAGCATTTT.

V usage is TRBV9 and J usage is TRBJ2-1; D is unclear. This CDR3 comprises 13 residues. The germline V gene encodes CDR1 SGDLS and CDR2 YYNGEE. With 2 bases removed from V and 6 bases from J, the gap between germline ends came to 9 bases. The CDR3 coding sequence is TGTGCCAGCAGCGTGTCGTCCCGCAATGAGCAGTTCTTC. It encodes CASSVSSRNEQFF.

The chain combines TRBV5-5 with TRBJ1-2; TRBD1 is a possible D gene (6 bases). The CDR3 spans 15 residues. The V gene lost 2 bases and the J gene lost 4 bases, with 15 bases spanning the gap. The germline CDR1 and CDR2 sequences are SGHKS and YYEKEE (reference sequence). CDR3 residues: CASSLEPGAPYGYTF. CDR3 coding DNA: TGTGCCAGCAGCTTAGAACCAGGGGCGCCCTATGGCTACACCTTC.

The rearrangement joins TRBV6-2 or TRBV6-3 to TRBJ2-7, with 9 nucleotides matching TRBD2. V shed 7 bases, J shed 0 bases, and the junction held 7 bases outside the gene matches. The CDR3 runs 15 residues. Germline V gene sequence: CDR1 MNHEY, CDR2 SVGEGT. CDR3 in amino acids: CASNPGSGSSYEQYF. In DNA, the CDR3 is TGTGCCAGCAACCCGGGTAGCGGGAGCTCCTACGAGCAGTACTTC.

CDR3 sequence: CAISDYAGRNNEQFF. The CDR3 DNA is TGTGCCATCAGTGACTATGCGGGACGGAACAATGAGCAGTTCTTC. The rearrangement joins TRBV10-3 to TRBJ2-1, with D perhaps TRBD2 (6 bases). The CDR3 covers 15 residues. The V end was cut by 3 bases, the J end by 5 bases, with 14 bases between. CDR1 is ENHRY and CDR2 is SYGVKD in the germline V gene.

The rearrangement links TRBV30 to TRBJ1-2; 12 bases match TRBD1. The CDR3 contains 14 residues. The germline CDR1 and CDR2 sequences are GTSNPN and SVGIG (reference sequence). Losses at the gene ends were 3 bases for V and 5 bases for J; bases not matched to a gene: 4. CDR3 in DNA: TGTGCCTGGAGGGGACAGGGGGCGCAGTATGGCTACACCTTC. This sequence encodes CAWRGQGAQYGYTF. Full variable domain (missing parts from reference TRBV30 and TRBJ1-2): SQTIHQWPATLVQPVGSPLSLECTVEGTSNPNLYWYRQAAGRGLQLLFYSVGIGQISSEVPQNLSASRPQDRQFILSSKKLLLSDSGFYLCAWRGQGAQYGYTFGSGTRLTVV.

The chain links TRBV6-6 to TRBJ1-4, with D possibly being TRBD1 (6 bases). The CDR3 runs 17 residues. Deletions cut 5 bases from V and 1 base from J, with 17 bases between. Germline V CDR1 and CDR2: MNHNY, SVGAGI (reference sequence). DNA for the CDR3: TGTGCCAGCAGTCGTTTGGGGGGCTTGGTAACTAATGAAAAACTGTTTTTT. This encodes CASSRLGGLVTNEKLFF.

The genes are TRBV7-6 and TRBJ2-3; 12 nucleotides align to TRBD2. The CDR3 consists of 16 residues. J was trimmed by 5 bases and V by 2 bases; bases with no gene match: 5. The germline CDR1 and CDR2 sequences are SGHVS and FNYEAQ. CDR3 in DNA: TGTGCCAGCAGCTTATCTAGCGGGGGGGCAGGAGATACGCAGTATTTT. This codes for CASSLSSGGAGDTQYF.

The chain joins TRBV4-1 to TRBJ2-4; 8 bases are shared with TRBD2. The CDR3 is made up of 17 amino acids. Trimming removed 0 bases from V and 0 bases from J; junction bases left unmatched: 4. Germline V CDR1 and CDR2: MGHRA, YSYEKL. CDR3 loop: CASSQEIAGLAKNIQYF. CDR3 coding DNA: TGCGCCAGCAGCCAAGAAATAGCGGGGCTAGCCAAAAACATTCAGTACTTC.

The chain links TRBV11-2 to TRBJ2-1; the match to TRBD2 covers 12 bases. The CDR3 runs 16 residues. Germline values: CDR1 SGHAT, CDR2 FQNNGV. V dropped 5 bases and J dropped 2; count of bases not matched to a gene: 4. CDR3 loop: CASSLTSGSTYNEQFF. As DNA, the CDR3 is TGTGCCAGCAGCCTGACTAGCGGGAGCACCTACAATGAGCAGTTCTTC.

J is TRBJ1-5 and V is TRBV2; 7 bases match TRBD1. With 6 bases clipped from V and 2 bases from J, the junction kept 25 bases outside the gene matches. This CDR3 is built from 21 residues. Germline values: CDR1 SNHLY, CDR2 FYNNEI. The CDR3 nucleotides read TGTGCCAGCAGCCGCTCGTGGGGAAACAGGGGTCGGATGGGTGGCAATCAGCCCCAGCATTTT. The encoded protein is CASSRSWGNRGRMGGNQPQHF.

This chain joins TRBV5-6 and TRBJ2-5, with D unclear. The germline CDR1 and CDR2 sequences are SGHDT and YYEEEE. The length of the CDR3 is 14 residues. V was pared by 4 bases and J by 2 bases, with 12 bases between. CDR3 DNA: TGTGCCAGCAGCCTACTACAGAGACAAGAGACCCAGTACTTC. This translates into CASSLLQRQETQYF.

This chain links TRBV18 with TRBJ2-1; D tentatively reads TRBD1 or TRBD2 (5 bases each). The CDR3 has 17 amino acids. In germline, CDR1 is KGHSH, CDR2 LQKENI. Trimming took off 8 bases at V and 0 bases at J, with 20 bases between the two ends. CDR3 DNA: TGTGCCAGCACAAACCAGGGACCCTCCAGCTCCTACAATGAGCAGTTCTTC. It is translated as CASTNQGPSSSYNEQFF.

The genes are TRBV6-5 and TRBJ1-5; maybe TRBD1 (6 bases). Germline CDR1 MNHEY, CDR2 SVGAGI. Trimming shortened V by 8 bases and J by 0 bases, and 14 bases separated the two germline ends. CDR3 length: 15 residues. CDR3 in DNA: TGTGCCAGCGCCCGGACAGTAAATAGCAATCAGCCCCAGCATTTT. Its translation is CASARTVNSNQPQHF.

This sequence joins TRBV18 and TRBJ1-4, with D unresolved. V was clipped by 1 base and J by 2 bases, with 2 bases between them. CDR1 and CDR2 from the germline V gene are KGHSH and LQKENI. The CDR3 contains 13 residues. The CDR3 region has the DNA TGTGCCAGCTCACCACGCACTAATGAAAAACTGTTTTTT. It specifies CASSPRTNEKLFF.